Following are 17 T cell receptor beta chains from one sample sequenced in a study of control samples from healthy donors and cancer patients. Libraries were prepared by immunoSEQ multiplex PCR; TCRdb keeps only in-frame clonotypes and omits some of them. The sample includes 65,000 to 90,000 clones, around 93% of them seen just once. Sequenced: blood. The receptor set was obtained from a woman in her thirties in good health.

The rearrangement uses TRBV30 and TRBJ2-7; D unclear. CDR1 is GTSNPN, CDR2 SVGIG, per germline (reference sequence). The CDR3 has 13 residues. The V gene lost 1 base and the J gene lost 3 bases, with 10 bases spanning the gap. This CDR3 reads CAWSDGKYYEQYF. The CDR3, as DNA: TGTGCCTGGAGTGACGGCAAATACTACGAGCAGTACTTC.

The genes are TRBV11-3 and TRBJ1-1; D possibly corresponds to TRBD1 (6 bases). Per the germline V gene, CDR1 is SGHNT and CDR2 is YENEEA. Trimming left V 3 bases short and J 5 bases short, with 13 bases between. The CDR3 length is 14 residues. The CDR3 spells CASSFGGEGTEAFF. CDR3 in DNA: TGTGCCAGCAGCTTCGGGGGCGAGGGAACTGAAGCTTTCTTT.

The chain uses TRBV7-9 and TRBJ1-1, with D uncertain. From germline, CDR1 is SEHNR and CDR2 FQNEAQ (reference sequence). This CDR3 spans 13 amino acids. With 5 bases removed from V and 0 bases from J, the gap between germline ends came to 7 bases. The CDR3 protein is CASSKGMNTEAFF. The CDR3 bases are TGTGCCAGCAGCAAAGGCATGAACACTGAAGCTTTCTTT.

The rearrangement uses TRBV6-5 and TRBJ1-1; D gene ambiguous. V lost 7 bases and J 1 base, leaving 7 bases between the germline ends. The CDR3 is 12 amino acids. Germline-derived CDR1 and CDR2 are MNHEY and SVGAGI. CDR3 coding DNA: TGTGCCAGCAAGAGGTGGAACACTGAAGCTTTCTTT. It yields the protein CASKRWNTEAFF.

The CDR3 DNA is TGTGCCAGCAGCCCTCGAGCCGTAACCTACGAGCAGTACTTC. Translation: CASSPRAVTYEQYF. The V call is TRBV11-2, the J call TRBJ2-7; D unclear. Germline V lookup: CDR1 SGHAT, CDR2 FQNNGV. The CDR3 loop spans 14 amino acids. Between the trimmed V and J ends, which lost 5 bases and 2 bases, there was a span of 13 bases.

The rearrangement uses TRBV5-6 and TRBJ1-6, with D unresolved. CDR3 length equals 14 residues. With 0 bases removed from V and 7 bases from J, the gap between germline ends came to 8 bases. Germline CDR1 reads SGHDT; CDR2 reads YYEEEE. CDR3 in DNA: TGTGCCAGCAGCTTGGAGCCCGAGAATTCACCCCTCCACTTT. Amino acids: CASSLEPENSPLHF.

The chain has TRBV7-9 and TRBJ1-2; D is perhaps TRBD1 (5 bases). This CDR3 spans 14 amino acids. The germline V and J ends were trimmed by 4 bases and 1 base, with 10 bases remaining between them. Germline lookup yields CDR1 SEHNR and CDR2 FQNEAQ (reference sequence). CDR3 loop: CASSSGRGNYGYTF. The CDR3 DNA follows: TGTGCCAGCAGCTCGGGACGGGGTAACTATGGCTACACCTTC.

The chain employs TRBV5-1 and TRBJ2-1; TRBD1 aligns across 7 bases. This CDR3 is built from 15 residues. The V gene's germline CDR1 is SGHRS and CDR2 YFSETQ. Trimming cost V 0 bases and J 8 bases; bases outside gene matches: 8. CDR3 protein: CASSLAGQAGDEQFF. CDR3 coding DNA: TGCGCCAGCAGCTTGGCAGGACAGGCCGGCGATGAGCAGTTCTTC.

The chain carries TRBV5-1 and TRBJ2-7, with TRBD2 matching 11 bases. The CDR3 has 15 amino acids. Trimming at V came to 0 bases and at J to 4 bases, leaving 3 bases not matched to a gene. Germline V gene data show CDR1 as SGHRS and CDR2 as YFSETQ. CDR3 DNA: TGCGCCAGCAGCTTGGGACTAGCGGGGATTTACGAGCAGTACGTC. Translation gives CASSLGLAGIYEQYV.

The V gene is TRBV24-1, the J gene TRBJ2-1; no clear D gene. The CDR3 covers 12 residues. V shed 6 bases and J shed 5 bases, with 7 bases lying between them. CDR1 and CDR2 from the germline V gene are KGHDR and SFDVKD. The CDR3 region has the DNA TGTGCCACCAGTTTTGGGAACAATGAGCAGTTCTTC. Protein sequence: CATSFGNNEQFF.

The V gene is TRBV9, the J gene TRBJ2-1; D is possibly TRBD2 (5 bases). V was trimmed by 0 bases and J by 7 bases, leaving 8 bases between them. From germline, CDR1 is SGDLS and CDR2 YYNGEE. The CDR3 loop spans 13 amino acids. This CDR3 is CASSVDGGNEQFF. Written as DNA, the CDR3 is TGTGCCAGCAGCGTAGACGGCGGGAATGAGCAGTTCTTC.

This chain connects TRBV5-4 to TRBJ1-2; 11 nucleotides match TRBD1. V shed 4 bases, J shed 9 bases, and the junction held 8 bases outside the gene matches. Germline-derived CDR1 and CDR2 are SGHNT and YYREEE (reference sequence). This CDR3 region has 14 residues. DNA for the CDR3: TGTGCCAGCAGCCGGGATGGACAGGGGGCGAGCTACACCTTC. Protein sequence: CASSRDGQGASYTF.

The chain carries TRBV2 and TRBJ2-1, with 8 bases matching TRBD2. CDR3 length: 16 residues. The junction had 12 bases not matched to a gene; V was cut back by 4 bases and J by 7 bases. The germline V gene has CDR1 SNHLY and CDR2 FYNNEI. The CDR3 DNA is TGTGCCAGCAGTGGCGGTTGGCGGGGGGCGGGGAATGAGCAGTTCTTC. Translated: CASSGGWRGAGNEQFF.

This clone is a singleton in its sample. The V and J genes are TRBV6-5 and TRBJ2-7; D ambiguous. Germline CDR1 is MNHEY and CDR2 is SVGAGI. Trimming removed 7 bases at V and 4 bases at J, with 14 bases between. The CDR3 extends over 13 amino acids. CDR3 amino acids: CASKAIGQYEQYV. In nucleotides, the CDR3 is TGTGCCAGCAAGGCCATAGGGCAATACGAGCAGTACGTC.

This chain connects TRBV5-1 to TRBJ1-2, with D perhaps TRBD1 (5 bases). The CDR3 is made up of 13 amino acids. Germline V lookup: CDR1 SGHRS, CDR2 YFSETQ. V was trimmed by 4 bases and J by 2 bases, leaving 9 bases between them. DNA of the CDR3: TGCGCCAGCAGCGAGGACATCAACTATGGCTACACCTTC. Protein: CASSEDINYGYTF. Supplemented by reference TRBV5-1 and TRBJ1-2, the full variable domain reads KAGVTQTPRYLIKTRGQQVTLSCSPISGHRSVSWYQQTPGQGLQFLFEYFSETQRNKGNFPGRFSGRQFSNSRSEMNVSTLELGDSALYLCASSEDINYGYTFGSGTRLTVV.

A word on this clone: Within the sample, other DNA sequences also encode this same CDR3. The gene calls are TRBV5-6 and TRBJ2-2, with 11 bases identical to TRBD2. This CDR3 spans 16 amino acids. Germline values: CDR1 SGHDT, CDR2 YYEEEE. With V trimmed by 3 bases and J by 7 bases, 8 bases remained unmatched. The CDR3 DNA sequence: TGTGCCAGCAGCTATATAGCGGGGGGGCTGAGCGGGGAGCTGTTTTTT. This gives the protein CASSYIAGGLSGELFF.

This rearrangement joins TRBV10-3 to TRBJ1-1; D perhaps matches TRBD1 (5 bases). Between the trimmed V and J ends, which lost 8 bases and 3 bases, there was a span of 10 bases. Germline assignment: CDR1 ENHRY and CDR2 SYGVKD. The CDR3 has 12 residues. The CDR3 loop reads CAIAARDTEAFF. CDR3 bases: TGTGCCATCGCCGCCAGGGACACTGAAGCTTTCTTT.